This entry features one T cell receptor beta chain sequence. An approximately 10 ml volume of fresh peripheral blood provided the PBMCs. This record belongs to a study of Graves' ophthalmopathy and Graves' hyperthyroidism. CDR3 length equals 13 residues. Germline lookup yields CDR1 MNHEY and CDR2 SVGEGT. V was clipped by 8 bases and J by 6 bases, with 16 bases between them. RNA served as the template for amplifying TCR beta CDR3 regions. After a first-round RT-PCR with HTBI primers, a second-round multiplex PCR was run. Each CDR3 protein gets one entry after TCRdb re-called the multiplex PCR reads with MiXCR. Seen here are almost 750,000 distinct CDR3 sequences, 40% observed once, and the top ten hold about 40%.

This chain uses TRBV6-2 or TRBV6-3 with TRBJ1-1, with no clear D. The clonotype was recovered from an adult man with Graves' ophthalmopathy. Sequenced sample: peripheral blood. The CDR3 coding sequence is TGTGCCAGCCGCTATTCACGGTGGTCTGAAGCTTTCTTT. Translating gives CASRYSRWSEAFF.